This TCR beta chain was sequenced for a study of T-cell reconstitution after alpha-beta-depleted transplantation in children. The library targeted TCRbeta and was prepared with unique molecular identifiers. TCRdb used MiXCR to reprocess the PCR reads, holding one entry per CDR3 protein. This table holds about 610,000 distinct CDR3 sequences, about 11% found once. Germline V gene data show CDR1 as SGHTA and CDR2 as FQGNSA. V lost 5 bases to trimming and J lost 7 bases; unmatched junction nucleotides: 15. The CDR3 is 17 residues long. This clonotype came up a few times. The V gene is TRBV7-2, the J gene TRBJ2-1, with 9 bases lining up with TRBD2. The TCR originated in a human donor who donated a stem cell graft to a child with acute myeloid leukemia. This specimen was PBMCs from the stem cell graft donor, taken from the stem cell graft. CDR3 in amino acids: CASSPRVAGVLNNEQFF. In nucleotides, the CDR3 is TGTGCCAGCAGCCCCCGGGTAGCGGGAGTTTTGAATAATGAGCAGTTCTTC.